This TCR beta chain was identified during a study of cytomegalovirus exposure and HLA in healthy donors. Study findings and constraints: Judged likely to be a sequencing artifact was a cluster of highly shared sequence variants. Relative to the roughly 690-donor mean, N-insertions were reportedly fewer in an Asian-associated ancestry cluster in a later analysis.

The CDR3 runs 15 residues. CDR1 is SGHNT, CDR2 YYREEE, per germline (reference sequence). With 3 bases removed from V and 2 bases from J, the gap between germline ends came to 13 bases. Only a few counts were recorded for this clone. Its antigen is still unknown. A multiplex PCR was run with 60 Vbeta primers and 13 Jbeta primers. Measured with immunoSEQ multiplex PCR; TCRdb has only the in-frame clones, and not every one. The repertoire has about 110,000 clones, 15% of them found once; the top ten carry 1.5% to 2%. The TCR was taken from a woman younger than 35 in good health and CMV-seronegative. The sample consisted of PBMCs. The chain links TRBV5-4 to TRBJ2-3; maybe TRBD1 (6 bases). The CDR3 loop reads CASSSRTGYTDTQYF. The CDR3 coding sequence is TGTGCCAGCAGCTCACGAACAGGGTACACAGATACGCAGTATTTT.